These 27 T cell receptor beta chains were all obtained from the same sample, sequenced in a study of blood T cell repertoires in COVID-19 (dated by TCRdb to about 2020). Library preparation was by the immunoSEQ multiplex PCR assay. TCRdb limited this immuneACCESS table to in-frame rearrangements with V and J called. A share of clones is missing; checked studies link under half to unresolved V genes, and the rest is unexplained. The sample table contains approximately 68,000 clones; only one count was recorded for about 88% of them. The ten largest clones represent around 2.7% of the sample. Sequences were obtained from peripheral blood. The receptors were sampled from a man aged 65 to 79 with active or convalescent COVID-19.

The V and J genes are TRBV27 and TRBJ2-2, with D perhaps TRBD2 (6 bases). This CDR3 is built from 18 residues. Germline V CDR1 and CDR2: MNHEY, SMNVEV (reference sequence). The V end lost 5 bases, the J end lost 2 bases, and 21 bases lay between the germline ends. In nucleotides, the CDR3 is TGTGCCAGCAGTCCCGACTCCTCCCCGGGACTTAACACCGGGGAGCTGTTTTTT. Translating it yields CASSPDSSPGLNTGELFF.

The chain employs TRBV6-5 and TRBJ1-2; D ambiguous. Germline V gene sequence: CDR1 MNHEY, CDR2 SVGAGI. Trimming pared 2 bases from V and 4 bases from J, leaving 8 bases between. The CDR3 consists of 13 residues. The CDR3 sequence: CASSYGRSYGYTF. The CDR3 DNA reads as TGTGCCAGCAGTTACGGCAGATCCTATGGCTACACCTTC.

As for this clone: The same CDR3 can be traced to other DNA sequences in this sample. V gene TRBV6-5 combines with J gene TRBJ1-1; no definite D call. Germline V gene lookup returns CDR1 MNHEY and CDR2 SVGAGI. Trimming stripped 1 base from V and 1 base from J, with 7 bases between. The CDR3 runs to 14 residues. The CDR3 sequence: CASSYLRANTEAFF. DNA for the CDR3: TGTGCCAGCAGTTACTTGCGGGCGAACACTGAAGCTTTCTTT.

The gene calls are TRBV5-1 and TRBJ2-7; D is perhaps TRBD2 (6 bases). The CDR3 is 15 amino acids. Trimming left V 6 bases short and J 5 bases short, with 21 bases between. Per germline, CDR1 SGHRS and CDR2 YFSETQ. The CDR3 loop reads CASTLLGDLPNEQYF. In DNA form, the CDR3 reads TGCGCCAGCACCCTCCTGGGGGACTTACCTAACGAGCAGTACTTC.

This chain links TRBV6-5 with TRBJ1-6; D gene uncertain. Germline values: CDR1 MNHEY, CDR2 SVGAGI. Trimming cost V 4 bases and J 8 bases, with 12 bases left between them. The CDR3 contains 14 residues. CDR3 DNA: TGTGCCAGCAGTTCCCTAGCTAGGGATTCACCCCTCCACTTT. Residues: CASSSLARDSPLHF.

The chain carries TRBV15 and TRBJ2-7; 7 bases map to TRBD1. V shed 0 bases and J 1 base; nucleotides not matched to a gene: 3. The germline V gene encodes CDR1 LNHNV and CDR2 YYDKDF (reference sequence). The CDR3 covers 15 residues. CDR3 nucleotides: TGTGCCACCAGCAGAGAAGGGGGACAGTCCTACGAGCAGTACTTC. Translation: CATSREGGQSYEQYF. The variable domain in full, with the rest retrieved from reference TRBV15 and TRBJ2-7, is DAMVIQNPRYQVTQFGKPVTLSCSQTLNHNVMYWYQQKSSQAPKLLFHYYDKDFNNEADTPDNFQSRRPNTSFCFLDIRSPGLGDTAMYLCATSREGGQSYEQYFGPGTRLTVT.

This clone has only one observation. The chain employs TRBV21-1 and TRBJ2-2; TRBD1 is the table's D call, not checked against the DNA. TRBV21-1 has pseudogene status. CDR3 length equals 15 residues. This chain's CDR3 is CASSRQGAHTGELFF. The DNA for the CDR3 is TGTGCCAGCAGCAGACAGGGCGCCCACACCGGGGAGCTGTTTTTT.

V is TRBV29-1 and J is TRBJ1-2; no reliable D call. Trimming cost V 7 bases and J 0 bases, with 15 bases left between them. The CDR3 has 14 residues. CDR1 is SQVTM and CDR2 is ANQGSEA in the germline V gene. The DNA for the CDR3 is TGCAGCGGGATGGCAGGCGAAACTAACTATGGCTACACCTTC. Encoded protein: CSGMAGETNYGYTF.

The V call is TRBV27, the J call TRBJ2-2; 9 bases line up with TRBD2. The CDR3 is 17 residues long. Germline assignment: CDR1 MNHEY and CDR2 SMNVEV (reference sequence). The trim removed 4 bases at V and 1 base at J, leaving 7 bases unmatched. The CDR3 DNA reads TGTGCCAGCAGTTCGACCAAAGCGGGAGGGAACACCGGGGAGCTGTTTTTT. As protein: CASSSTKAGGNTGELFF.

The chain has TRBV5-1 and TRBJ2-5; TRBD1 is a possible D gene (6 bases). Trimming left V 4 bases short and J 1 base short, with 17 bases between. The CDR3 extends over 16 amino acids. Germline values: CDR1 SGHRS, CDR2 YFSETQ. The CDR3 loop is CASSIRRQAIQETQYF. In nucleotides, the CDR3 is TGCGCCAGCAGCATCCGTCGACAGGCCATCCAAGAGACCCAGTACTTC.

The chain joins TRBV6-5 to TRBJ2-1; TRBD1 agrees at 9 bases. V trimming: 6 bases; J trimming: 2 bases; junction bases outside the gene matches: 5. CDR1 MNHEY and CDR2 SVGAGI come from the germline V gene. This CDR3 has 15 amino acids. The CDR3 coding sequence is TGTGCCAGCAGCCGGGACAGGGCCACCTACAATGAGCAGTTCTTC. As protein: CASSRDRATYNEQFF.

This clone appeared a few times. CDR3 sequence reads: CASSFTAQETQYF. The CDR3 coding sequence is TGCGCCAGCAGCTTTACAGCCCAAGAGACCCAGTACTTC. The chain recombines TRBV5-1 with TRBJ2-5; D gene ambiguous. The CDR3 extends over 13 amino acids. Per the germline V gene, CDR1 is SGHRS and CDR2 is YFSETQ. V lost 2 bases and J lost 1, with 6 bases in between.

The chain has TRBV9 and TRBJ2-7, with D tentatively TRBD2 (6 bases). The CDR3 covers 16 residues. Germline V gene lookup returns CDR1 SGDLS and CDR2 YYNGEE. Trimming left V 0 bases short and J 4 bases short, with 17 bases between. CDR3: CASSVEPRTTIYEQYF. The CDR3 DNA is TGTGCCAGCAGCGTAGAGCCACGGACTACGATTTACGAGCAGTACTTC.

CDR3 coding DNA: TGCAGCGTCTCTTCAGGCTCTGGAAACACCATATATTTT. Amino acid sequence: CSVSSGSGNTIYF. This chain links TRBV29-1 with TRBJ1-3; D is unclear. The CDR3 is made up of 13 amino acids. Trimming took 6 bases from V and 0 from J, leaving 9 bases between them. Looked up from germline, CDR1 is SQVTM and CDR2 is ANQGSEA.

This chain joins TRBV9 and TRBJ2-5, with 15 bases lining up with TRBD2. The germline gives CDR1 SGDLS, CDR2 YYNGEE. After removal of 0 bases from V and 4 bases from J, the junction contained 1 base not matched to a gene. This CDR3 is built from 16 residues. The CDR3 DNA reads as TGTGCCAGCAGCGTAGGGGGACTAGCGGGAGGAGAGACCCAGTACTTC. Its translation is CASSVGGLAGGETQYF. Variable domain in full (rest from reference TRBV9 and TRBJ2-5): DSGVTQTPKHLITATGQRVTLRCSPRSGDLSVYWYQQSLDQGLQFLIQYYNGEERAKGNILERFSAQQFPDLHSELNLSSLELGDSALYFCASSVGGLAGGETQYFGPGTRLLVL.

The chain has TRBV19 and TRBJ2-2; D unclear. Deletions cut 8 bases from V and 0 bases from J, with 10 bases between. Germline V lookup: CDR1 LNHDA, CDR2 SQIVND (reference sequence). The CDR3 has 14 residues. CDR3 in DNA: TGTGCCAGTTCTCCGGCGGCGAACACCGGGGAGCTGTTTTTT. Residues: CASSPAANTGELFF.

The chain has TRBV5-8 and TRBJ2-3, with D tentatively TRBD1 (6 bases). Trimming took 4 bases from V and 8 from J, leaving 17 bases between them. The germline gives CDR1 SGHTS, CDR2 YDEGEE. This CDR3 region has 14 residues. The CDR3 bases are TGTGCCAGCAGCATTCAGGGGCTCACGGGTACGCAGTATTTT. This codes for CASSIQGLTGTQYF.

The chain has TRBV5-4 and TRBJ2-2, with TRBD2 matching over 10 bases. The CDR3 sequence is 16 residues long. CDR1 is SGHNT, CDR2 YYREEE, per germline (reference sequence). With 4 bases clipped from V and 4 bases from J, the junction kept 7 bases outside the gene matches. CDR3 in amino acids: CASSLRTSGPTGELFF. The CDR3 nucleotides are TGTGCCAGCAGCCTCAGGACTAGCGGACCCACCGGGGAGCTGTTTTTT.

This chain uses TRBV3-1 (or the pseudogene TRBV3-2) with TRBJ2-3; perhaps TRBD1 as D (6 bases). Per germline, CDR1 LGHDT and CDR2 YNNKEL (reference sequence). This CDR3 spans 13 amino acids. V was shortened by 2 bases and J by 6 bases, with 9 bases between the two germline ends. The CDR3 coding sequence is TGTGCCAGCAGCCAATTTAGGGGGGATACGCAGTATTTT. Its translation is CASSQFRGDTQYF.

This clone occurred once. The gene calls are TRBV29-1 and TRBJ2-3; 9 bases are a match to TRBD2. Germline V lookup: CDR1 SQVTM, CDR2 ANQGSEA. The CDR3 runs to 12 residues. The junction had 5 bases not matched to a gene; V was cut back by 8 bases and J by 5 bases. DNA for the CDR3: TGCAGCACGGGACTAGCCCAAGATACGCAGTATTTT. Residues: CSTGLAQDTQYF.

CDR3 region: CASSLLAGGPTDTQYF. For the CDR3, the DNA is TGCGCCAGCAGCTTACTAGCGGGGGGGCCAACAGATACGCAGTATTTT. The genes are TRBV5-1 and TRBJ2-3; 13 bases map to TRBD2. Trimming took 2 bases from V and 3 from J; bases not matched to a gene: 3. CDR1 is SGHRS, CDR2 YFSETQ, per germline. The CDR3 has 16 amino acids.

The chain employs TRBV19 and TRBJ2-2; 7 positions agree with TRBD2. The CDR3 has 14 residues. Germline loops: CDR1 LNHDA, CDR2 SQIVND (reference sequence). The V segment lost 6 bases and the J segment 5 bases; nucleotides outside the gene matches: 6. This CDR3 is CASSRSGGTGELFF. The CDR3 DNA follows: TGTGCCAGTAGCCGGTCGGGGGGAACCGGGGAGCTGTTTTTT.

This chain uses TRBV7-8 with TRBJ1-2; maybe TRBD1 (6 bases). Germline values: CDR1 SGHVS, CDR2 FQNEAQ. The length of the CDR3 is 14 residues. V was trimmed by 3 bases and J by 5 bases, leaving 13 bases between them. DNA of the CDR3: TGTGCCAGCAGCTTCGCAGGGGTGGGGTATGGCTACACCTTC. It yields the protein CASSFAGVGYGYTF.

V is TRBV5-1 and J is TRBJ1-2; 9 bases are a match to TRBD1. CDR1 and CDR2 (germline): SGHRS, YFSETQ. The V and J ends lost 2 bases and 5 bases, in that order; junction bases with no gene match: 4. CDR3 length: 14 residues. The CDR3 region is CASSLGDREYGYTF. Here the CDR3 DNA reads TGCGCCAGCAGCTTAGGGGACAGGGAGTATGGCTACACCTTC.

The rearrangement joins TRBV18 to TRBJ2-1, with TRBD2 as a possible D gene (5 bases). V was clipped by 2 bases and J by 7 bases, with 9 bases between them. The germline V gene encodes CDR1 KGHSH and CDR2 LQKENI. This CDR3 comprises 13 residues. CDR3 residues: CASSPGTGNEQFF. Written as DNA, the CDR3 is TGTGCCAGCTCACCAGGCACGGGGAATGAGCAGTTCTTC.

The sample holds one count of this clone. V gene TRBV30 combines with J gene TRBJ1-6; tentatively, D is TRBD1 (5 bases). V was cut by 3 bases and J by 2 bases, with 8 bases left in between. Germline CDR1 reads GTSNPN; CDR2 reads SVGIG (reference sequence). This CDR3 spans 14 amino acids. The CDR3 DNA reads TGTGCCTGGAGAACAGGTCCCTATAATTCACCCCTCCACTTT. It is translated as CAWRTGPYNSPLHF. The whole variable domain, remainder taken from reference TRBV30 and TRBJ1-6, is SQTIHQWPATLVQPVGSPLSLECTVEGTSNPNLYWYRQAAGRGLQLLFYSVGIGQISSEVPQNLSASRPQDRQFILSSKKLLLSDSGFYLCAWRTGPYNSPLHFGNGTRLTVT.

The J gene is TRBJ2-5, the V gene TRBV27; D gene ambiguous. The CDR3 sequence is 16 residues long. V lost 6 bases and J 1 base, leaving 18 bases between the germline ends. Germline V CDR1 and CDR2: MNHEY, SMNVEV (reference sequence). For the CDR3, the DNA is TGTGCCAGCAGCAGCGCCCTGGTCCACCCCCAAGAGACCCAGTACTTC. Amino acids: CASSSALVHPQETQYF.